This is a list of T cell receptor beta chains from one sample in a study of a mutant IDH1 vaccine in newly diagnosed glioma. Antigen specificity for these receptors is unknown. Measured with immunoSEQ multiplex PCR; TCRdb has only the in-frame clones, and not every one. The table lists about 120,000 clones, around 90% of them singletons. The source was PBMCs, collected from a glioma patient whose treatment included an IDH1 peptide vaccine. These receptors originate from a woman in her fifties or sixties with glioma. CDR3s include the opening cysteine and the closing phenylalanine or tryptophan. The D gene is left open where the match is weak. Not every row has a clone size; where given, it reads once, few, many or a size class.

>TRBV7-3|TRBJ2-3|NA|NA
TGTGCCAGCAGCCCGTGGGACGCCGAGGCAAATACGCAGTATTTT
CASSPWDAEANTQYF
>TRBV27|TRBJ1-5|NA|NA
TGTGCCAGCAGCCCTATTGCGGGGGCACTCCATCAGCCCCAGCATTTT
CASSPIAGALHQPQHF
>TRBV11-2|TRBJ1-2|NA|NA
TGTGCCAGCAGCTTGACGGGCTATGGCTACACCTTC
CASSLTGYGYTF
>TRBV6-6|TRBJ2-1|NA|NA
TGTGCCAGCAGTCCCTGGGACTTCAACAATGAGCAGTTCTTC
CASSPWDFNNEQFF
>TRBV13|TRBJ1-2|TRBD1|once
TGTGCCAGCAGCTGGGGACAGGACTATGGCTACACCTTC
CASSWGQDYGYTF
>TRBV6-1|TRBJ2-7|TRBD2|NA
TGTGCCAGCACCCGGGAGGCCTACGAGCAGTACTTC
CASTREAYEQYF
>TRBV10-3|TRBJ2-1|TRBD2|NA
TGTGCCATCAGTTCGACTAGCGGGGGCTCTGAGCAGTTCTTC
CAISSTSGGSEQFF
>TRBV27|TRBJ2-7|TRBD2|NA
TGTGCCAGCAGTTTCCCCCCACTAGCGGGAGTCTTGCGGGAGCAGTACTTC
CASSFPPLAGVLREQYF
>TRBV10-3|TRBJ1-2|TRBD1|NA
TGTGCCAGCTCGGCGGAGACAGGGGGCGCGGAGAGGGTTGGCTACACCTTC
CASSAETGGAERVGYTF
>TRBV5-4|TRBJ2-4|NA|NA
TGTGCCAGCAGCCGATTCATCGGGACACGGAAAAACATTCAGTACTTC
CASSRFIGTRKNIQYF
>TRBV5-1|TRBJ2-3|TRBD2|NA
TGCGCCAGCAGCCCGGGGACTAGCATGCTAGATACGCAGTATTTT
CASSPGTSMLDTQYF
>TRBV7-9|TRBJ1-1|TRBD1|few
TGTGCCAGCAGCGCTACAGGGGGCCGAGGAACTGAAGCTTTCTTT
CASSATGGRGTEAFF
>TRBV27|TRBJ2-3|NA|NA
TGTGCCAGCAGATTTTACTACGCGGAACGTTCCGATACGCAGTATTTT
CASRFYYAERSDTQYF
>TRBV28|TRBJ1-2|NA|once
TGTGCCAGCAGCTACGTTACAGGGAGCTATGGCTACACCTTC
CASSYVTGSYGYTF
>TRBV15|TRBJ1-4|TRBD1|NA
TGTGCCACCAGCAGAGGGGGCGGACAGGGTTCTAATGAAAAACTGTTTTTT
CATSRGGGQGSNEKLFF
>TRBV7-3|TRBJ2-1|NA|once
TGTGCCAGCAGCTCCCTAGCGACCCCCTACAATGAGCAGTTCTTC
CASSSLATPYNEQFF
>TRBV7-9|TRBJ1-4|NA|NA
TGTGCCAGCAGCCCCAGACAAACTAATGAAAAACTGTTTTTT
CASSPRQTNEKLFF
>TRBV28|TRBJ2-7|TRBD1|NA
TGTGCCAGCAGTTTCAGGACAGGGGATTGGCAGTACTTC
CASSFRTGDWQYF
>TRBV7-9|TRBJ2-7|TRBD1|once
TGTGCCAGCAGCTTAGTACAGGGGATATACGAGCAGTACTTC
CASSLVQGIYEQYF
>TRBV27|TRBJ2-2|NA|NA
TGTGCCAGCAGTTTGAACACCGGGGAGCTGTTTTTT
CASSLNTGELFF
>TRBV7-3|TRBJ2-7|TRBD1|NA
TGTGCCAGCAGCTTCGGACAGGGGGCTTCCTACGAGCAGTACTTC
CASSFGQGASYEQYF
>TRBV2|TRBJ2-7|NA|NA
TGTGCCAGCAGGGGTCCGGGTACCTACGAGCAGTACTTC
CASRGPGTYEQYF
>TRBV5-1|TRBJ2-1|TRBD2|NA
TGCGCCAGCAGCTCGCGCCGACTAGCGGGAAGTGATGAGCAGTTCTTC
CASSSRRLAGSDEQFF
>TRBV5-1|TRBJ2-1|TRBD2|once
TGCGCCAGCAGCTTGACGGGAGGGCCAGGAAATGAGCAGTTCTTC
CASSLTGGPGNEQFF
>TRBV5-1|TRBJ1-2|NA|NA
TGCGCCAGCAGCTTGGGATATTCGGGAGCCCCTACTGATGGCTACACTTTC
CASSLGYSGAPTDGYTF
>TRBV7-9|TRBJ2-7|NA|NA
TGTGCCAGCAGTAGGGCGGGGACGGGGTACGAGCAGTACTTC
CASSRAGTGYEQYF
>TRBV9|TRBJ1-2|NA|few
TGTGCCAGCAGGGGAGCCAACTATGGCTACACCTTC
CASRGANYGYTF
>TRBV23-1|TRBJ1-5|TRBD1|NA
TGCGCCAGCAGTCAATGGCCCCGGCTACCGGGACAGTTTTTAAAGACGCGCAATCAGCCCCAGCATTTT
CASSQWPRLPGQFLKTRNQPQHF
>TRBV7-9|TRBJ2-3|NA|NA
TGTGCCAGCAGCGAGGGAGGAGATACGCAGTATTTT
CASSEGGDTQYF
>TRBV7-7|TRBJ2-1|NA|NA
TGTGCTAGCAGCGCCCTAGGGGGAGGTTACAATGAGCAGTTCTTC
CASSALGGGYNEQFF
>TRBV28|TRBJ1-5|NA|NA
TGTGCCAGCAGTTTAATCGTCGGGGTGCTCCAGCCCCAGCATTTT
CASSLIVGVLQPQHF
>TRBV27|TRBJ2-7|NA|NA
TGTGCCAGCAGTTTAATTCGGTCGGAATTCTACGAGCAGTACTTC
CASSLIRSEFYEQYF
>TRBV6-1|TRBJ1-5|NA|NA
TGTGCCAGCAGATTACGAGGGAATAGCAATCAGCCCCAGCATTTT
CASRLRGNSNQPQHF
>TRBV5-1|TRBJ2-5|TRBD1|NA
TGCGCCAGCAGCTTGCGTATAACAGGGGGCAAGGAGACCCAGTACTTC
CASSLRITGGKETQYF
>TRBV9|TRBJ2-4|TRBD2|NA
TGTGCCAGCAGCGTAGGGCTAGCGGGGAGGAACATTCAGTACTTC
CASSVGLAGRNIQYF
>TRBV9|TRBJ2-1|NA|NA
TGTGCCAGCAGCGTAGTCCTATACAATGAGCAGTTCTTC
CASSVVLYNEQFF
>TRBV28|TRBJ2-7|TRBD2|NA
TGTGCCAGCAGTCGAGGGGACTTAACTAGCGGCTACGAGCAGTACTTC
CASSRGDLTSGYEQYF
>TRBV27|TRBJ2-1|NA|NA
TGTGCCAGCAGTATCCCACTCGCGGCCACTGCCCCCACTGAGCAGTTCTTC
CASSIPLAATAPTEQFF
>TRBV20-1|TRBJ2-7|NA|NA
TGCAGTGCTAGGGCGTCGAGCGAGCAGTACTTC
CSARASSEQYF
>TRBV5-1|TRBJ1-6|NA|NA
TGCGCCAGCAGTACCGGCCGAGATAATTCACCCCTCCACTTT
CASSTGRDNSPLHF
>TRBV2|TRBJ2-7|TRBD1|NA
TGTGCCAGCAGTGGGACAGGGGGTTCCTACGAGCAGTACTTC
CASSGTGGSYEQYF
>TRBV18|TRBJ1-1|TRBD1|NA
TGTGCCAGCTCACCGGGACAGGGAAGGGGAACTGAAGCTTTCTTT
CASSPGQGRGTEAFF
>TRBV7-8|TRBJ1-2|NA|NA
TGTGCCAGCAGCTTCCACTTCGGGGGGTTGGCTGGCTACACCTTC
CASSFHFGGLAGYTF
>TRBV29-1|TRBJ2-1|TRBD1|NA
TGCAGCGTTGTTTTTCGTAACTACAGGGGATCGAACTCCTACAATGAGCAGTTCTTC
CSVVFRNYRGSNSYNEQFF
>TRBV7-9|TRBJ2-3|NA|NA
TGTGCCAGCAGCCAGCAATCGGGCACAGATACGCAGTATTTT
CASSQQSGTDTQYF
>TRBV18|TRBJ2-1|TRBD1|NA
TGTGCCAGCTGGGACAGAAACAATGAGCAGTTCTTC
CASWDRNNEQFF
>TRBV27|TRBJ2-7|TRBD1|once
TGTGCCAGCAGCTCGGACAGGGGAACCTACGAGCAGTACTTC
CASSSDRGTYEQYF
>TRBV19|TRBJ2-1|NA|NA
TGTGCCAGTAAGCAGGGAAGCCACAATGAGCAGTTCTTC
CASKQGSHNEQFF
>TRBV18|TRBJ2-7|NA|NA
TGTGCCAGCTCACCGGGGGTCGAGAACGAGCAGTACTTC
CASSPGVENEQYF
>TRBV7-9|TRBJ2-1|NA|once
TGTGCCAGCAGCTTAAGCGTTCGGCGTTATCTCGCCTACAATGAGCAGTTCTTC
CASSLSVRRYLAYNEQFF
>TRBV5-6|TRBJ2-7|NA|NA
TGTGCCAGCAGCTTGAGAGGGGCCTACGAGCAGTACTTC
CASSLRGAYEQYF